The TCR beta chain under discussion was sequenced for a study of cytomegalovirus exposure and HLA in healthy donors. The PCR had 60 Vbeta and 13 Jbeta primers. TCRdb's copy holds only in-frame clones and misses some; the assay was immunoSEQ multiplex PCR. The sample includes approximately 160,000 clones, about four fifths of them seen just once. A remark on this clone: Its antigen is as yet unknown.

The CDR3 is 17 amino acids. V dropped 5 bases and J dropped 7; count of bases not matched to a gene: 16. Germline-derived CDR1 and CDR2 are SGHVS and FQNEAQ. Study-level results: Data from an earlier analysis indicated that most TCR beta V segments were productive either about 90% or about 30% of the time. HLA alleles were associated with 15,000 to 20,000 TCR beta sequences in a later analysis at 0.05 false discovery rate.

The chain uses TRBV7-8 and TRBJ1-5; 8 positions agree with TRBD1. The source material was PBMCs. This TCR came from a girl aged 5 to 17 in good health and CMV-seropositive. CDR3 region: CASSLGQGTFQGQPQHF. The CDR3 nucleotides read TGTGCCAGCAGCCTCGGACAGGGAACCTTTCAGGGGCAGCCCCAGCATTTT.